The 8 T cell receptor beta chains presented below share a single source sample, sequenced in a study of OX40 agonist ivuxolimab in advanced cancers. Clones were read by immunoSEQ multiplex PCR, and TCRdb kept only the in-frame ones, dropping some. Here the sample spans 10,000 to 15,000 clones, roughly 77% being singletons. The source was CD4+ or CD8+ T cells sorted from blood, collected in a trial of the OX40 agonist ivuxolimab. These receptors came from an adult with an advanced solid tumor such as melanoma, head and neck, liver or kidney cancer.

The chain's CDR3 is CATSRGGYTDTQYF. CDR3 sequence (DNA): TGTGCCACCAGCAGAGGCGGGTACACAGATACGCAGTATTTT. The rearrangement links TRBV15 to TRBJ2-3; tentative D call: TRBD2 (5 bases). The CDR3 is 14 residues long. Per germline, CDR1 LNHNV and CDR2 YYDKDF (reference sequence). The V and J ends lost 1 base and 2 bases respectively, with 7 bases between them. Full variable domain (rest looked up from reference TRBV15 and TRBJ2-3): DAMVIQNPRYQVTQFGKPVTLSCSQTLNHNVMYWYQQKSSQAPKLLFHYYDKDFNNEADTPDNFQSRRPNTSFCFLDIRSPGLGDTAMYLCATSRGGYTDTQYFGPGTRLTVL.

The chain employs TRBV20-1 and TRBJ2-5; unclear D gene. The germline gives CDR1 DFQATT, CDR2 SNEGSKA (reference sequence). The V end was cut by 6 bases, the J end by 7 bases, with 9 bases between. There are 10 residues in the CDR3. CDR3 residues: CSAPLRTQYF. In DNA, the CDR3 is TGCAGTGCCCCCCTAAGGACCCAGTACTTC.

The chain joins TRBV28 to TRBJ1-5, with D unclear. The germline V gene has CDR1 MDHEN and CDR2 SYDVKM. V was shortened by 2 bases and J by 7 bases, with 15 bases between the two germline ends. The CDR3 has 15 residues. The DNA for the CDR3 is TGTGCCAGCAGTTTAGGGCAGGACCTCACCCAGCCCCAGCATTTT. The encoded protein is CASSLGQDLTQPQHF.

J is TRBJ1-2 and V is TRBV4-1; D is ambiguous. The germline V gene encodes CDR1 MGHRA and CDR2 YSYEKL. CDR3 length equals 13 residues. Trimming took off 0 bases at V and 7 bases at J, with 9 bases between the two ends. The CDR3 DNA reads TGCGCCAGCAGCCAAGAAACCGGCGGTGGCTACACCTTC. Protein: CASSQETGGGYTF.

This clone has only one observation. V gene TRBV5-4 combines with J gene TRBJ2-1; TRBD2 aligns across 11 bases. The CDR3 is 15 amino acids. J was trimmed by 7 bases and V by 5 bases; bases with no gene match: 8. Germline CDR1 SGHNT, CDR2 YYREEE (reference sequence). The CDR3 protein is CASSSPGLAENEQFF. For the CDR3, the DNA is TGTGCCAGCAGTTCACCGGGACTAGCGGAAAATGAGCAGTTCTTC.

The V gene is TRBV27, the J gene TRBJ1-1, with 7 bases that match TRBD1. The V gene's germline CDR1 is MNHEY and CDR2 SMNVEV (reference sequence). This CDR3 is 13 amino acids long. The trim removed 5 bases at V and 4 bases at J, leaving 4 bases unmatched. For the CDR3, the DNA is TGTGCCAGCAGTGCCAACAGGGGCACTGAAGCTTTCTTT. Its protein product is CASSANRGTEAFF.

This clone was observed a single time. The chain couples TRBV4-3 to TRBJ2-7, with unresolved D. V lost 4 bases, J lost 2 bases, and 18 bases lay in between. This CDR3 has 16 residues. CDR1 is LGHNA, CDR2 YSLEER, per germline. The CDR3 nucleotides are TGCGCCAGCAGCCCCTCCCCGGGTATGGGGACCTACGAGCAGTACTTC. Residues: CASSPSPGMGTYEQYF.

This clone was picked up a small number of times. The rearrangement uses TRBV27 and TRBJ1-1; 9 nucleotides agree with TRBD1. CDR1 and CDR2 from the germline V gene are MNHEY and SMNVEV (reference sequence). This CDR3 is 16 amino acids long. The J segment lost 5 bases and the V segment lost 2 bases, leaving 9 bases of the junction unmatched. For the CDR3, the DNA is TGTGCCAGCAGTTTACAATACAGGGGGCGAGGGACTGAAGCTTTCTTT. Encoded protein: CASSLQYRGRGTEAFF.